This T cell receptor (beta chain) originates from a study of blood T cell repertoires in COVID-19. Overall study: Samples representing acute and convalescent COVID-19 were sourced from the United States, Italy and Spain. The cDNA or gDNA used as material had been derived from T cells, B-cell-depleted T cells, or PBMCs.

Germline trimming cut 3 bases from V and 9 bases from J; bases unmatched to any gene: 4. Germline loops: CDR1 MDHEN, CDR2 SYDVKM. CDR3 length: 15 residues. Cohorts were based on clinical histories the participants reported. Assay used: immunoSEQ multiplex PCR; TCRdb lists only in-frame clones, some missing. The sample lists around 230,000 clones, about 81% occurring once. The chain has TRBV28 and TRBJ1-6; 11 bases are a match to TRBD1. The sequence came from a man in his forties who had recovered from COVID-19. Sequencing used PBMCs or T cells enriched from blood (not recorded which). As DNA, the CDR3 is TGTGCCAGCAGTTTTGGACAGGGGGCGGTTTCACCCCTCCACTTT. It is translated as CASSFGQGAVSPLHF.